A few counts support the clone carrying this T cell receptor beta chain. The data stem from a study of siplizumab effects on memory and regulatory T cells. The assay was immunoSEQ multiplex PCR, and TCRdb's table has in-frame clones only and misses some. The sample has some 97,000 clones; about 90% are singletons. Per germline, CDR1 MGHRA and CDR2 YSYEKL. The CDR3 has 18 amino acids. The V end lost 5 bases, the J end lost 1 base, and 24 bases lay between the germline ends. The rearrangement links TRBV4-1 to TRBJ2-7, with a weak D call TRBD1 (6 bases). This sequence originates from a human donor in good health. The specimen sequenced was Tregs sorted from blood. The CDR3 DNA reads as TGCGCCAGCAGCAATCGATTCCGGGACACCACTACATCCTACGAGCAGTACTTC. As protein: CASSNRFRDTTTSYEQYF.